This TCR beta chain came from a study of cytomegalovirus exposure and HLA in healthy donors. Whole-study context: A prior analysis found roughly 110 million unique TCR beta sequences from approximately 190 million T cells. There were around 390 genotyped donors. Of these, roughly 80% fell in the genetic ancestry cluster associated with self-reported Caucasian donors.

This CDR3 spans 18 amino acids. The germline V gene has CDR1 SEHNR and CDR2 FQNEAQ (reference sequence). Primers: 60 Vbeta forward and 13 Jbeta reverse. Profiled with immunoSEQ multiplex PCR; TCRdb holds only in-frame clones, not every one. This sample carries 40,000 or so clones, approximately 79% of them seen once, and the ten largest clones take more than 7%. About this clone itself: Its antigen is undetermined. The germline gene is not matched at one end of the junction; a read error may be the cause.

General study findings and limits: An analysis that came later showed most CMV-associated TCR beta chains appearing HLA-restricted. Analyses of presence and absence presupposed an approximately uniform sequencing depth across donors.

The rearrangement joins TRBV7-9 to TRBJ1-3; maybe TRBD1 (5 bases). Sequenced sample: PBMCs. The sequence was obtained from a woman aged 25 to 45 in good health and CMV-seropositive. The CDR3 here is CSSSFSGGDTYSGNTIYF. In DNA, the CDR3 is TGTTCCAGCAGCTTTTCCGGGGGAGACACATACTCTGGAAACACCATATATTTT.